Following are 27 T cell receptor beta chains from one sample sequenced in a study of T cells in Graves' hyperthyroidism and ophthalmopathy. RNA transcripts yielded amplified TCR beta CDR3 regions. The HTBI set primed first-round TCR CDR3 RT-PCR. TCRdb independently ran MiXCR on the multiplex PCR reads; one entry per CDR3 protein. The table shows fewer than 750,000 distinct CDR3 sequences, with 46% occurring only once. The specimen was peripheral blood or thyroid tissue (not recorded which). The receptors derive from a woman in her late teens or twenties with Graves' hyperthyroidism.

This chain joins TRBV29-1 and TRBJ1-2; D is ambiguous. Germline CDR1 reads SQVTM; CDR2 reads ANQGSEA. The CDR3 runs to 11 residues. V lost 8 bases to trimming and J lost 4 bases, with 11 bases between them. The chain's CDR3 is CSSSASYGYTF. The CDR3 DNA reads as TGCAGCAGTTCGGCCAGCTATGGCTACACCTTC.

This clonotype was recorded a few times. V and J are TRBV3-1 and TRBJ1-4; D not certain. Germline assignment: CDR1 LGHDT and CDR2 YNNKEL (reference sequence). V was trimmed by 2 bases and J by 7 bases, leaving 11 bases between them. The CDR3 sequence is 14 residues long. CDR3 in DNA: TGTGCCAGCAGCCAAAACCCGGGAGGTGAAAAACTGTTTTTT. This gives the protein CASSQNPGGEKLFF.

The V call is TRBV7-2, the J call TRBJ2-2; D ambiguous. This CDR3 has 12 residues. Germline values: CDR1 SGHTA, CDR2 FQGNSA. Trimming shortened V by 4 bases and J by 3 bases, and 3 bases separated the two germline ends. The CDR3: CASSYDTGELFF. The CDR3 nucleotides are TGTGCCAGCAGCTACGACACCGGGGAGCTGTTTTTT.

This clonotype was counted ten times or more. DNA for the CDR3: TGTGCCAGCAGTGTGACAGGGTGGAGGACCCAGTACTTC. Encoded protein: CASSVTGWRTQYF. This chain links TRBV28 with TRBJ2-5; 7 nucleotides line up with TRBD1. V shed 5 bases and J 7 bases; nucleotides not matched to a gene: 7. Germline V lookup: CDR1 MDHEN, CDR2 SYDVKM. The CDR3 loop spans 13 amino acids.

With regard to this clonotype: Being one base from a much bigger clone, this may be a read error. The V and J genes are TRBV2 and TRBJ2-5; 8 bases match TRBD2. The V segment lost 8 bases and the J segment 5 bases; nucleotides outside the gene matches: 28. This CDR3 has 20 amino acids. Germline CDR1 and CDR2: SNHLY and FYNNEI. The chain's CDR3 is CASRRPRGFSGIEVVETQYF. The CDR3, as DNA: TGTGCCAGCCGGAGGCCGAGGGGGTTTAGCGGGATTGAAGTCGTGGAGACCCAGTACTTC.

This clonotype was picked up a small number of times. This chain connects TRBV18 to TRBJ2-5, with D possibly called TRBD1 or TRBD2 (5 bases each). The length of the CDR3 is 13 residues. V was shortened by 6 bases and J by 5 bases, with 13 bases between the two germline ends. Germline V lookup: CDR1 KGHSH, CDR2 LQKENI. The CDR3 loop reads CASSDQGGETQYF. The CDR3 nucleotides are TGTGCCAGCTCCGACCAGGGCGGGGAGACCCAGTACTTC.

This chain uses TRBV12-3 or TRBV12-4 with TRBJ2-6; D unresolved. V lost 6 bases and J lost 4, with 10 bases in between. The CDR3 spans 14 residues. CDR3 amino acids: CASRPRPGANVLTF. The DNA for the CDR3 is TGTGCCAGCAGACCAAGACCCGGGGCCAACGTCCTGACTTTC.

This clonotype has just a few counts. The rearrangement links TRBV30 to TRBJ2-5; 9 nucleotides agree with TRBD2. J gave up 5 bases and V 0 bases, and 1 base lay outside the gene matches. Germline V gene data show CDR1 as GTSNPN and CDR2 as SVGIG (reference sequence). This CDR3 has 13 residues. In DNA, the CDR3 is TGTGCCTGGAGTGTTGGACTAGCGGAGACCCAGTACTTC. It translates to CAWSVGLAETQYF. Supplemented by reference TRBV30 and TRBJ2-5, the full variable domain reads SQTIHQWPATLVQPVGSPLSLECTVEGTSNPNLYWYRQAAGRGLQLLFYSVGIGQISSEVPQNLSASRPQDRQFILSSKKLLLSDSGFYLCAWSVGLAETQYFGPGTRLLVL.

The chain has TRBV7-2 and TRBJ1-2; 12 nucleotides match TRBD1. V shed 5 bases, J shed 8 bases, and the junction held 15 bases outside the gene matches. The V gene's germline CDR1 is SGHTA and CDR2 FQGNSA. The CDR3 is 17 amino acids. As DNA, the CDR3 is TGTGCCAGCAGCAACGGACTAGCTAGGGACAGGGGGCCCGGCTACACCTTC. Its protein product is CASSNGLARDRGPGYTF.

This clonotype turned up a few times. This chain links TRBV7-3 with TRBJ2-5; D may be TRBD2 (5 bases). Germline V CDR1 and CDR2: SGHTA, FQGTGA. The length of the CDR3 is 13 residues. V shed 0 bases and J shed 4 bases, with 6 bases lying between them. The CDR3 DNA reads TGTGCCAGCAGCTTAACGGCGGGAGAGACCCAGTACTTC. Translated: CASSLTAGETQYF.

Concerning this clonotype itself: This could be a read error, since a much larger clone is one nucleotide away. The J gene is TRBJ2-7, the V gene TRBV20-1; D possibly corresponds to TRBD1 (5 bases). From germline, CDR1 is DFQATT and CDR2 SNEGSKA (reference sequence). The CDR3 is 16 residues long. This chain's CDR3 is CSARVVRTRINYGQYF. CDR3 DNA sequence: TGCAGTGCTAGAGTAGTGAGGACAAGGATTAACTACGGGCAGTACTTC.

At least ten counts were recorded for this clonotype. V is TRBV14 and J is TRBJ1-6; D perhaps matches TRBD1 (6 bases). Germline loops: CDR1 SGHDN, CDR2 FVKESK. Trimming pared 1 base from V and 6 bases from J, leaving 13 bases between. The CDR3 has 16 amino acids. DNA for the CDR3: TGTGCCAGCAGCCAAGGGCGGGGGCGAATTAATTCACCCCTCCACTTT. Encoded protein: CASSQGRGRINSPLHF.

This clonotype has ten or more counts. The chain combines TRBV19 with TRBJ2-7, with 12 bases matching TRBD2. V was pared by 7 bases and J by 5 bases, with 9 bases of the junction left unmatched. The CDR3 is 15 amino acids. CDR1 and CDR2 (germline): LNHDA, SQIVND (reference sequence). The CDR3 loop reads CASTQTSGRFDEQYF. CDR3 sequence (DNA): TGTGCCAGTACCCAAACTAGCGGGAGGTTCGACGAGCAGTACTTC.

This clonotype occurred many times. This chain links TRBV7-6 with TRBJ1-6, with D unresolved. The ends were cut back, 3 bases at V and 7 bases at J, with 4 bases in the middle. The CDR3 consists of 12 residues. From germline, CDR1 is SGHVS and CDR2 FNYEAQ. The CDR3: CASSFENSPLHF. The DNA of the CDR3 is TGTGCCAGCAGCTTCGAGAATTCACCCCTCCACTTT.

The chain carries TRBV2 and TRBJ1-1, with D perhaps TRBD1 (6 bases). Looked up from germline, CDR1 is SNHLY and CDR2 is FYNNEI. There are 16 residues in the CDR3. V lost 2 bases and J 2 bases, leaving 15 bases between the germline ends. The CDR3 nucleotides are TGTGCCAGCAGTGAACGCGGGGGGCTTGGAAACACTGAAGCTTTCTTT. It is translated as CASSERGGLGNTEAFF.

This clonotype is medium-sized. The rearrangement uses TRBV20-1 and TRBJ2-7, with TRBD1 as a possible D gene (6 bases). The germline V gene encodes CDR1 DFQATT and CDR2 SNEGSKA (reference sequence). The V and J ends lost 5 bases and 5 bases respectively, with 13 bases between them. The CDR3 extends over 12 amino acids. CDR3 region: CSAGGPWDEQYF. DNA for the CDR3: TGCAGTGCTGGGGGCCCGTGGGACGAGCAGTACTTC.

Details on this clonotype: A clone one base away is much larger, so this may be a read error. The chain recombines TRBV7-3 with TRBJ1-1; no clear D gene. CDR1 and CDR2 from the germline V gene are SGHTA and FQGTGA. There are 14 residues in the CDR3. CDR3 in amino acids: CAGSLKGSNTEAFF. The DNA for the CDR3 is TGTGCCGGCAGCTTAAAAGGATCTAACACTGAAGCTTTCTTT.

V is TRBV29-1 and J is TRBJ2-1; D possibly corresponds to TRBD1 (5 bases). Germline-derived CDR1 and CDR2 are SQVTM and ANQGSEA. The V gene lost 1 base and the J gene lost 0 bases, with 10 bases spanning the gap. This CDR3 region has 15 residues. The CDR3, as DNA: TGCAGCGTTGAAGGGGGCCCGAGCTCCTACAATGAGCAGTTCTTC. The encoded protein is CSVEGGPSSYNEQFF.

The J gene is TRBJ2-2, the V gene TRBV14; 7 bases fit TRBD2. V dropped 2 bases and J dropped 5; count of bases not matched to a gene: 2. CDR3 size: 14 residues. Germline-derived CDR1 and CDR2 are SGHDN and FVKESK. In nucleotides, the CDR3 is TGTGCCAGCAGCCAATCGCGGGAGACCGGGGAGCTGTTTTTT. As protein: CASSQSRETGELFF.

Ten or more counts support this clonotype. The V call is TRBV7-9, the J call TRBJ2-7; 7 nucleotides match TRBD1. The CDR3 has 13 residues. V lost 1 base to trimming and J lost 6 bases; unmatched junction nucleotides: 3. Germline-derived CDR1 and CDR2 are SEHNR and FQNEAQ (reference sequence). The chain's CDR3 is CASSLGGGSEQYF. The CDR3 DNA sequence: TGTGCCAGCAGCTTAGGAGGGGGCAGCGAGCAGTACTTC.

This clonotype appeared many times. V usage is TRBV7-9 and J usage is TRBJ2-5; D is possibly TRBD1 or TRBD2 (5 bases each). In germline, CDR1 is SEHNR, CDR2 FQNEAQ (reference sequence). Trimming took 6 bases from V and 2 from J, leaving 13 bases between them. The CDR3 consists of 14 residues. This CDR3 reads CASRMTGTQETQYF. The CDR3 DNA is TGTGCCAGCAGGATGACCGGGACGCAAGAGACCCAGTACTTC.

This clonotype has only a few counts. A much larger clone is a single base away; this may be a read error. The chain uses TRBV7-2 and TRBJ2-2, with a tentative D call TRBD2 (6 bases). The germline gives CDR1 SGHTA, CDR2 FQGNSA. There are 15 residues in the CDR3. Trimming removed 0 bases from V and 4 bases from J, with 9 bases in between. The CDR3 DNA reads TGTGCCAGCAGCTTAGCGGGAGGCATCACCGGGGAGCTGTTTTTT. It translates to CASSLAGGITGELFF. The full variable domain, rest sourced from reference TRBV7-2 and TRBJ2-2, is GAGVSQSPSNKVTEKGKDVELRCDPISGHTALYWYRQSLGQGLEFLIYFQGNSAPDKSGLPSDRFSAERTGGSVSTLTIQRTQQEDSAVYLCASSLAGGITGELFFGEGSRLTVL.

This clonotype was counted between two and nine times. The chain uses TRBV20-1 and TRBJ2-5; 10 positions agree with TRBD2. CDR1 and CDR2 from the germline V gene are DFQATT and SNEGSKA (reference sequence). The CDR3 is made up of 15 amino acids. V shed 5 bases, J shed 0 bases, and the junction held 6 bases outside the gene matches. CDR3 amino acids: CSAPGLADNQETQYF. The CDR3 nucleotides are TGCAGTGCTCCTGGACTAGCGGATAACCAAGAGACCCAGTACTTC.

This clonotype showed up many times. CDR3 DNA: TGTGCCAGCAGCTTAACGCAGTTGGATAATTCACCCCTCCACTTT. Translated, it gives CASSLTQLDNSPLHF. J is TRBJ1-6 and V is TRBV7-9, with D hard to call. Trimming shortened V by 2 bases and J by 5 bases, and 10 bases separated the two germline ends. Germline CDR1 SEHNR, CDR2 FQNEAQ (reference sequence). This CDR3 has 15 residues.

The rearrangement uses TRBV29-1 and TRBJ2-7; 7 bases are a match to TRBD1. The CDR3 runs 12 residues. CDR1 is SQVTM and CDR2 is ANQGSEA in the germline V gene. The CDR3 bases are TGCACCAAGACAGGGCCAGTCTACGAGCAGTACTTC. Protein: CTKTGPVYEQYF.

The sample holds many counts of this clonotype. V gene TRBV5-1 combines with J gene TRBJ1-1; 7 positions agree with TRBD1. The J segment lost 0 bases and the V segment lost 0 bases, leaving 5 bases of the junction unmatched. Germline CDR1 SGHRS, CDR2 YFSETQ. CDR3 size: 16 residues. CDR3 nucleotide sequence: TGCGCCAGCAGCTTGGCGGCAGGGGGTATGAACACTGAAGCTTTCTTT. Translation: CASSLAAGGMNTEAFF.

There are many counts of this clonotype. The J gene is TRBJ1-2, the V gene TRBV12-5; weak D call: TRBD1 (6 bases). The CDR3 spans 15 residues. Trimming left V 1 base short and J 2 bases short, with 11 bases between. Germline values: CDR1 LGHNT, CDR2 FRNRAP. CDR3 protein: CASGLARGHNYGYTF. CDR3 nucleotides: TGTGCTAGTGGTTTGGCCCGGGGGCACAACTATGGCTACACCTTC.